Sequencing of this T cell receptor (beta chain) was carried out in a study of blood T cell repertoires in COVID-19. Study overall: Spain, Italy and the United States supplied samples that represented acute and convalescent COVID-19. In each case, the material was cDNA or gDNA derived from T cells, B-cell-depleted T cells, or PBMCs.

Under the authors' procedure: Estimation of nucleated cell counts relied on the amplification of reference gene primers. Method: immunoSEQ multiplex PCR; TCRdb's copy keeps in-frame clones and lacks some. V and J calls and clone size follow that table, whereas D and trimming were derived from the DNA. The sample carries some 190,000 clones, roughly 91% recorded once. This clone was counted a single time. CDR3 length: 16 amino acids. The germline CDR1 and CDR2 sequences are MNHEY and SVGEGT. V lost 0 bases and J lost 4, with 13 bases in between. Input material: peripheral blood. The sequence came from a human donor in a cohort sampled during active COVID-19. The chain links TRBV6-2 or TRBV6-3 to TRBJ1-5; the D gene is possibly TRBD1 (5 bases). CDR3 loop: CASSYSGAGLNQPQHF. The CDR3 nucleotides are TGTGCCAGCAGTTACTCGGGCGCGGGGCTTAATCAGCCCCAGCATTTT.